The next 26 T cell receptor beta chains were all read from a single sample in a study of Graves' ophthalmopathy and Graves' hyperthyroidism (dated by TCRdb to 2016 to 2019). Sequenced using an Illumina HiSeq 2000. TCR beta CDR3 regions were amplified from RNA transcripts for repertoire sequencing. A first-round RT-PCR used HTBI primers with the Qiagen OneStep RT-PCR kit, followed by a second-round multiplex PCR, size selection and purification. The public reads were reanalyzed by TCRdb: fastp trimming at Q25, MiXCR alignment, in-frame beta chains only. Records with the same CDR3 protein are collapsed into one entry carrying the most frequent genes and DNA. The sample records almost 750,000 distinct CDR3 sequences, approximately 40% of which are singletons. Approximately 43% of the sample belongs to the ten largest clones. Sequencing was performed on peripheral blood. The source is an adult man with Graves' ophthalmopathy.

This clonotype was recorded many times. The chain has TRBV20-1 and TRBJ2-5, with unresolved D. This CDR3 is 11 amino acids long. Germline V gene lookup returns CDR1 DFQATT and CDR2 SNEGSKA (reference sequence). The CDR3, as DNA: TGCAGAAGGGCGGCCCAAGAGACCCAGTACTTC. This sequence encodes CRRAAQETQYF.

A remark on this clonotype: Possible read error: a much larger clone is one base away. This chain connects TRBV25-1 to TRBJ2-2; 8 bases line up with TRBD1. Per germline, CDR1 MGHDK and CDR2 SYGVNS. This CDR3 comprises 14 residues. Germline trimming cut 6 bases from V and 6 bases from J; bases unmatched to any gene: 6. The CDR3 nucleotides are TGTGCCAGCAGCCCCGGGACAGGCGCCGGGGAGCTGTTTTTT. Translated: CASSPGTGAGELFF.

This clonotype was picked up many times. DNA of the CDR3: TGTGCCAGTAGAGAGAGAGGGGCCGGGGCCAACGTCCTGACTTTC. As protein: CASRERGAGANVLTF. The genes are TRBV19 and TRBJ2-6; D tentatively fits TRBD1 or TRBD2 (5 bases each). Trimming removed 6 bases from V and 4 bases from J, with 13 bases in between. Germline CDR1 LNHDA, CDR2 SQIVND (reference sequence). This CDR3 has 15 residues.

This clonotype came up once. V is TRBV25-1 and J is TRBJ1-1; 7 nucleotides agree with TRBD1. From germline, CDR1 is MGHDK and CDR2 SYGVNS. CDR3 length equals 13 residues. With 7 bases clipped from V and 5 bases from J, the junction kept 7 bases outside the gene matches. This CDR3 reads CASTTGLATEAFF. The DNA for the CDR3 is TGTGCCAGCACGACAGGGTTGGCGACTGAAGCTTTCTTT.

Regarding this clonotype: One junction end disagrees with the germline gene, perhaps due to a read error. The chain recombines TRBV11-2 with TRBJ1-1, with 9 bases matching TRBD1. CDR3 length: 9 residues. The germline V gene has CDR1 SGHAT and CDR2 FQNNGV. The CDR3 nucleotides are TGTGCCAGTTCCCGGGACAGGGTCTTT. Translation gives CASSRDRVF.

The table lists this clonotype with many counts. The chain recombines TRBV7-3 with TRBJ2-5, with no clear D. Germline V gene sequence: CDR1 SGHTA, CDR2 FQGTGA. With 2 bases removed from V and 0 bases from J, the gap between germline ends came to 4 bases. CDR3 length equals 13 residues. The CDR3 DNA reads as TGTGCCAGCAGCTTAGCAGACCAAGAGACCCAGTACTTC. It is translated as CASSLADQETQYF.

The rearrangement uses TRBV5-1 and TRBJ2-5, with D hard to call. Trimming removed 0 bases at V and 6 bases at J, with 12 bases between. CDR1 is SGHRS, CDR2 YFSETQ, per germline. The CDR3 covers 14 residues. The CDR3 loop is CASSLADFQKTQYF. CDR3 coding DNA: TGCGCCAGCAGCTTGGCTGACTTTCAAAAGACCCAGTACTTC.

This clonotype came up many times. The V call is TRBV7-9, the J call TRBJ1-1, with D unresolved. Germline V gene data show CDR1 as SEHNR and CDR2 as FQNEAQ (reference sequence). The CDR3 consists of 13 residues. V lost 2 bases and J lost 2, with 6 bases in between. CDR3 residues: CASSLIPNTEAFF. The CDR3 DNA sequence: TGTGCCAGCAGCTTAATCCCCAACACTGAAGCTTTCTTT.

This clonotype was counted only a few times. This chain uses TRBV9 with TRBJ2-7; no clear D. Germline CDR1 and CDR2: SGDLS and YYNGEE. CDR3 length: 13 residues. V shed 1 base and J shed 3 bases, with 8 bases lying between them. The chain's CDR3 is CASSVREDYEQYF. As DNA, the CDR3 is TGTGCCAGCAGCGTACGAGAAGACTACGAGCAGTACTTC.

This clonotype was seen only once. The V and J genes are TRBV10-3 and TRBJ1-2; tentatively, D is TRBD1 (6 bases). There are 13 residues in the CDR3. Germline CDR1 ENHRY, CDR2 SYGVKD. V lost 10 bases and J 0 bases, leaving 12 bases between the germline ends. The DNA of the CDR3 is TGTGCCAGTCAGGGGAAGGCTAACTATGGCTACACCTTC. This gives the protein CASQGKANYGYTF.

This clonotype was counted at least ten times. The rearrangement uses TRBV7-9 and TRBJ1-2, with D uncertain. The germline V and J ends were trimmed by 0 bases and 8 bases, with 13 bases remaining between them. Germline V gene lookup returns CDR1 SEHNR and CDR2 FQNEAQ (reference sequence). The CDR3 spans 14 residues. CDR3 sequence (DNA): TGTGCCAGCAGCTTAGCTCTCGCCCCCGAGGGCTACACCTTC. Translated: CASSLALAPEGYTF.

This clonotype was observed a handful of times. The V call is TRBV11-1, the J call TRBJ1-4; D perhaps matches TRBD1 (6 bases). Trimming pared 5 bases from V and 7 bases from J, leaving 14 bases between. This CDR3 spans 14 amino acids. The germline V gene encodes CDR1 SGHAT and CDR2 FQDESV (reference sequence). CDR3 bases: TGTGCCAGCAGCCGGGGGGGGCTTGGTGAAAAACTGTTTTTT. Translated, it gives CASSRGGLGEKLFF. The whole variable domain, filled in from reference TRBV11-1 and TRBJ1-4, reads EAEVAQSPRYKITEKSQAVAFWCDPISGHATLYWYRQILGQGPELLVQFQDESVVDDSQLPKDRFSAERLKGVDSTLKIQPAELGDSAMYLCASSRGGLGEKLFFGSGTQLSVL.

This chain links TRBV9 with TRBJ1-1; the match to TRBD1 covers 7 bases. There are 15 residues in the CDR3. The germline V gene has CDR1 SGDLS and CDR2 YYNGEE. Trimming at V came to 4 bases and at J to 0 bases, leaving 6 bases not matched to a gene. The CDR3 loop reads CASSQQDRMNTEAFF. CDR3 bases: TGTGCCAGCAGCCAACAGGACAGGATGAACACTGAAGCTTTCTTT.

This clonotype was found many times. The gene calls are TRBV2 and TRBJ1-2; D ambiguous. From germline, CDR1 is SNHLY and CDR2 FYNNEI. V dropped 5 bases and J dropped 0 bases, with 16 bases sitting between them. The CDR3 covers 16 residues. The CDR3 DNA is TGTGCCAGCAGTTATGACTGGAGATTTGCTAACTATGGCTACACCTTC. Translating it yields CASSYDWRFANYGYTF.

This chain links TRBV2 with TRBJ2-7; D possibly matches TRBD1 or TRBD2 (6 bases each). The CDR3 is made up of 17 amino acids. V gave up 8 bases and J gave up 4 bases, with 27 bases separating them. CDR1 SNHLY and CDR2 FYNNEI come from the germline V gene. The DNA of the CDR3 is TGTGCCAGCTCTCCCAAAGGGGGGAGTCTTCCCTTATACGAGCAGTACTTC. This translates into CASSPKGGSLPLYEQYF.

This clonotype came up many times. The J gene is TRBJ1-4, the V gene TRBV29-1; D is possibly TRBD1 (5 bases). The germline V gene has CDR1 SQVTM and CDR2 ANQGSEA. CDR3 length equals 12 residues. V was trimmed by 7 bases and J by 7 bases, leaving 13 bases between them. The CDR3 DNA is TGCAGCGCCACCGGGACGGGTGAAAAACTGTTTTTT. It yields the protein CSATGTGEKLFF.

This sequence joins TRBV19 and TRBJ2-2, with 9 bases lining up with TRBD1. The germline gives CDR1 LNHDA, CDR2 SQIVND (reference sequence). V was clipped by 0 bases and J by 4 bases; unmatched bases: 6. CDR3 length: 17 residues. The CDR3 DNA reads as TGTGCCAGTAGTATAGAGGCCGGGACAGGGCCCACCGGGGAGCTGTTTTTT. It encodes CASSIEAGTGPTGELFF.

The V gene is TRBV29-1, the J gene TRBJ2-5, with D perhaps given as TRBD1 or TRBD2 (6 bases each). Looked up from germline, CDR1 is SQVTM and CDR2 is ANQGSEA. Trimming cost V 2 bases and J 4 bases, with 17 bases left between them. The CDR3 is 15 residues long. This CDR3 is CSVEWLAGGVETQYF. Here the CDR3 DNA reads TGCAGCGTTGAATGGCTAGCCGGGGGCGTAGAGACCCAGTACTTC. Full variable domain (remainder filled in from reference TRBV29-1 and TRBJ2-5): SAVISQKPSRDICQRGTSLTIQCQVDSQVTMMFWYRQQPGQSLTLIATANQGSEATYESGFVIDKFPISRPNLTFSTLTVSNMSPEDSSIYLCSVEWLAGGVETQYFGPGTRLLVL.

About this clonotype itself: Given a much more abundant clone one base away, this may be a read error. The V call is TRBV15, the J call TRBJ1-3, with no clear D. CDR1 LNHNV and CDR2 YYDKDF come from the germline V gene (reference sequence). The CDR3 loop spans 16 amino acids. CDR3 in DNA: TGTGCCATCAGCAGACTGACCGGGAGCTCTGGAAACACCATATATTTT. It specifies CAISRLTGSSGNTIYF.

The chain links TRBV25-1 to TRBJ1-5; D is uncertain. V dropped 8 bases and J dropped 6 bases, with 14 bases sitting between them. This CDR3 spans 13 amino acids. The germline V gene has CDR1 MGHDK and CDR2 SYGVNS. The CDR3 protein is CASSRKRIQPQHF. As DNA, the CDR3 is TGTGCCAGCTCACGAAAAAGGATTCAGCCCCAGCATTTT.

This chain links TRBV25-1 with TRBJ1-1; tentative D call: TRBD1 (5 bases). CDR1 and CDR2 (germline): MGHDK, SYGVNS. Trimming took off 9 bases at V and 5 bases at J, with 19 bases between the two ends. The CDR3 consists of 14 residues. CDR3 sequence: CASSHQVGTTEAFF. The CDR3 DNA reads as TGTGCCAGTTCCCATCAGGTTGGGACGACTGAAGCTTTCTTT.

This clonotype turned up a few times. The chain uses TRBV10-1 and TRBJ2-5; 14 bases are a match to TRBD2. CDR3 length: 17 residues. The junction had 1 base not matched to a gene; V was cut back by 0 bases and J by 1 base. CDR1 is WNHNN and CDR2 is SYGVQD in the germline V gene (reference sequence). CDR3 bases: TGCGCCAGCAGTGAGTCTGGACTAGCGGGAGGCCAAGAGACCCAGTACTTC. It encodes CASSESGLAGGQETQYF.

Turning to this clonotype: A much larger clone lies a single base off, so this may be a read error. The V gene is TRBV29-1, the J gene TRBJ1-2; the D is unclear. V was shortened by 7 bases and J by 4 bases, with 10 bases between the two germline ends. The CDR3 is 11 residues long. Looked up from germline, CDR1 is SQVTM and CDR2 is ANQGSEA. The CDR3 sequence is CSALAGYGYTF. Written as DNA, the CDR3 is TGCAGCGCCCTGGCAGGCTATGGCTACACCTTC.

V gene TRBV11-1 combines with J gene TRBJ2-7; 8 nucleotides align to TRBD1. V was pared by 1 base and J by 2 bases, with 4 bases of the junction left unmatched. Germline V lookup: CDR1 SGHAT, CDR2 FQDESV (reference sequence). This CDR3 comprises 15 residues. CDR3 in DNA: TGTGCCAGCAGCTTAGACGTACAGGGGGCCTACGAGCAGTACTTC. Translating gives CASSLDVQGAYEQYF.

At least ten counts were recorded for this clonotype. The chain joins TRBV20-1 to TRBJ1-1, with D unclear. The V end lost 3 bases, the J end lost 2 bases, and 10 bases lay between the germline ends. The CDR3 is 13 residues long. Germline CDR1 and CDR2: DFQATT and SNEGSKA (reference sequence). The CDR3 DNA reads TGCAGTGCTAGCAGGACGGCTAACACTGAAGCTTTCTTT. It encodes CSASRTANTEAFF.

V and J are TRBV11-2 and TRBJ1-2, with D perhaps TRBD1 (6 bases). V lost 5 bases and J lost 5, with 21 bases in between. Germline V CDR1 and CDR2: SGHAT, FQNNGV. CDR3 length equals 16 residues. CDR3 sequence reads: CASSPWGGVVMYGYTF. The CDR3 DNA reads TGTGCCAGCAGCCCTTGGGGGGGCGTCGTAATGTATGGCTACACCTTC.